A selection of T cell receptor beta chains follows, all from one sample in a study of blood T cell repertoires in COVID-19. Assay used: immunoSEQ multiplex PCR; TCRdb lists only in-frame clones, some missing. The sample lists a few hundred thousand clones; roughly 86% were seen once. The source material was peripheral blood. The receptors were gathered from a woman between 50 and 59 years old who had recovered from COVID-19. CDR3s include the opening cysteine and the closing phenylalanine or tryptophan. A D gene is named only where the DNA matches it firmly. For some rows the clone size is stated as once, few or many, or as a class when expanded; others skip it.

D,V,size,J,CDR3,DNA
TRBD2,TRBV30,.,TRBJ2-1,CACVKAGGSYNEQFF,TGTGCCTGCGTCAAAGCGGGAGGTTCCTACAATGAGCAGTTCTTC
TRBD2,TRBV10-3,.,TRBJ2-1,CAISGTGGYNEQFF,TGTGCCATCAGTGGGACGGGGGGCTACAATGAGCAGTTCTTC
.,TRBV10-3,once,TRBJ2-7,CAISGGPSRSYEQYF,TGTGCCATCAGCGGGGGGCCCTCCCGATCTTACGAGCAGTACTTC
.,TRBV7-2,.,TRBJ2-3,CASSLPGTDTQYF,TGTGCCAGCAGCTTACCGGGGACAGATACGCAGTATTTT
.,TRBV4-3,.,TRBJ1-1,CASSQGRVEGFTEAFF,TGCGCCAGCAGCCAAGGCAGGGTGGAGGGGTTCACTGAAGCTTTCTTT
.,TRBV5-1,.,TRBJ1-1,CASSPGYTEAFF,TGCGCCAGCAGCCCGGGTTACACTGAAGCTTTCTTT
TRBD2,TRBV6-2/TRBV6-3,.,TRBJ2-7,CASRPTDGGNYEQYF,TGTGCCAGCCGCCCAACGGACGGGGGGAACTACGAGCAGTACTTC
.,TRBV7-2,.,TRBJ1-5,CASSPSSGTGSQPQHF,TGTGCCAGCAGCCCAAGCTCAGGTACGGGAAGTCAGCCCCAGCATTTT
.,TRBV28,.,TRBJ1-2,CASRVSGFGYTF,TGTGCCAGTAGGGTGAGCGGCTTTGGCTACACCTTC
.,TRBV9,once,TRBJ1-4,CASSVGNGAGEKLFF,TGTGCCAGCAGCGTAGGGAATGGGGCAGGTGAAAAACTGTTTTTT
TRBD1,TRBV6-2/TRBV6-3,.,TRBJ2-1,CASSQPSPGQGAHEQFF,TGTGCCAGCAGCCAGCCCTCCCCCGGACAGGGGGCTCATGAGCAGTTCTTC
.,TRBV7-9,.,TRBJ1-4,CAAQRGGDEKLFF,TGTGCCGCCCAACGGGGAGGGGATGAAAAACTGTTTTTT
TRBD1,TRBV28,.,TRBJ2-3,CASSFSRGQWDTQYF,TGTGCCAGCAGTTTTAGTAGGGGGCAGTGGGATACGCAGTATTTT
TRBD1,TRBV7-6,once,TRBJ1-4,CASSGTGGGSEKLFF,TGTGCCAGCAGCGGCACAGGGGGCGGGAGCGAAAAACTGTTTTTT
.,TRBV7-2,.,TRBJ1-2,CASSPSGEMDGYTF,TGTGCCAGCAGCCCCAGTGGAGAGATGGATGGCTACACCTTC
.,TRBV11-3,.,TRBJ1-1,CASSLTGGTEAFF,TGTGCCAGCAGCTTAACCGGAGGCACTGAAGCTTTCTTT
.,TRBV21-1,.,TRBJ1-1,CASSKDRTGGVWNTEAFF,TGTGCCAGCAGCAAAGATCGGACAGGGGGCGTTTGGAACACTGAAGCTTTCTTT
TRBD1,TRBV2,.,TRBJ2-2,CASREQGATNTGELFF,TGTGCCAGCAGGGAGCAGGGGGCCACGAACACCGGGGAGCTGTTTTTT
.,TRBV29-1,.,TRBJ2-1,CSVAGWTDWEQFF,TGCAGCGTTGCAGGATGGACTGACTGGGAGCAGTTCTTC
.,TRBV13,.,TRBJ2-1,CASSLPGFDNEQFF,TGTGCCAGCAGCTTACCGGGGTTTGACAATGAGCAGTTCTTC
.,TRBV11-2,.,TRBJ2-7,CASSLDRDYEQYF,TGTGCCAGCAGCTTAGATCGCGACTACGAGCAGTACTTC
.,TRBV18,once,TRBJ1-5,CASSLGQWQPQHF,TGTGCCAGCTCACTTGGTCAGTGGCAGCCCCAGCATTTT
.,TRBV6-5,once,TRBJ1-2,CASSRTEGYGYTF,TGTGCCAGCAGCCGTACAGAGGGCTATGGCTACACCTTC
.,TRBV2,few,TRBJ1-2,CASNREIYGYTF,TGTGCCAGCAACAGGGAGATCTATGGCTACACCTTC
TRBD1,TRBV15,few,TRBJ1-2,CATSRDPGQGFGYGYTF,TGTGCCACCAGCAGAGATCCGGGACAGGGGTTCGGCTATGGCTACACCTTC
.,TRBV27,.,TRBJ1-2,CASSFYGGVQAGYTF,TGTGCCAGCAGTTTCTACGGCGGAGTCCAAGCTGGCTACACCTTC
.,TRBV30,.,TRBJ2-4,CAWSTGSGIQYF,TGTGCCTGGAGTACGGGATCGGGTATTCAGTACTTC
TRBD1,TRBV4-3,once,TRBJ1-4,CASSQIHPTGDLGEKLFF,TGCGCCAGCAGCCAAATCCACCCGACAGGGGACCTAGGCGAAAAACTGTTTTTT